The present T cell receptor (beta chain) was sequenced within a study of shared clonotypes between healthy human individuals. Study summary: The study drew on two women and a few men aged 18 to 49 as donors.

The germline CDR1 and CDR2 sequences are PRHDT and FYEKMQ (reference sequence). This CDR3 is 15 amino acids long. V lost 3 bases and J lost 6; bases outside the gene matches: 5. TCRdb's table, derived via immunoSEQ multiplex PCR, lists solely in-frame clones and lacks some. The profile covers around 2,000,000 clones, with roughly 94% appearing a single time and 0.9% to 1.5% taken by the ten largest. As concerns this clone: The same CDR3 can be traced to other DNA sequences in this sample.

Cells designated naive CD8 were CD45RO-negative and were positively selected for CCR7, with terminally differentiated effector memory CD45RA+ cells excluded. This sequence was found in a young man in good health. The sample consisted of naive CD8+ T cells sorted from blood. This chain joins TRBV13 and TRBJ2-3, with 11 bases matching TRBD2. CDR3 bases: TGTGCCAGCAGCTTGACTAGCGGGGCTACCGATACGCAGTATTTT. It codes for CASSLTSGATDTQYF.